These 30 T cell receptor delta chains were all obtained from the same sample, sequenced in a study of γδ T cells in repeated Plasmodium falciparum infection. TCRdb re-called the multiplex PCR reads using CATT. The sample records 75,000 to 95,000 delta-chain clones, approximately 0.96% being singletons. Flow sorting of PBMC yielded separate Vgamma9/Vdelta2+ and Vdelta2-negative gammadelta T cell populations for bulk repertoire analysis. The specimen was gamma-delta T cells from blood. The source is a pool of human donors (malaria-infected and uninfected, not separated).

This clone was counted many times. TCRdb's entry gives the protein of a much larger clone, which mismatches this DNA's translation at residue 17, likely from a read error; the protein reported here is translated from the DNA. The CDR3 nucleotides are TGTGCCTGTGACACTATCCCTACTGGGGGATTAATTGAGTTGACAGCAAAACTCTTCTTT. Translated: CACDTIPTGGLIELTAKLFF. The chain has TRDV2 and TRDJ2; 10 nucleotides match TRDD3. CDR3 length equals 20 residues. Germline V CDR1 and CDR2: GEAIGNYY, EKD.

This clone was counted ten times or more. The CDR3 protein is CALGPPPARGYAYTDKLIF. CDR3 bases: TGTGCTCTTGGGCCTCCCCCCGCCCGGGGATACGCGTACACCGATAAACTCATCTTT. The V and J genes are TRDV1 and TRDJ1, with TRDD3 identical over 9 bases. The J segment lost 0 bases and the V segment lost 5 bases, leaving 16 bases of the junction unmatched. The CDR3 loop spans 19 amino acids. Germline CDR1 TSWWSYY, CDR2 QGS.

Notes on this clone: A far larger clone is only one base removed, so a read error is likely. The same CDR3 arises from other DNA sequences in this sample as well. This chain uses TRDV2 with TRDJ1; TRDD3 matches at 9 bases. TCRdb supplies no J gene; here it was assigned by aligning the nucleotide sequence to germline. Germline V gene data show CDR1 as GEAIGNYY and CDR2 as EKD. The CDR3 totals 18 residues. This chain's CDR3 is CACDTLSLGDPYTDKLIF. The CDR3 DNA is TGCGCCTGTGACACTCTATCACTGGGGGACCCGTACACCGATAAACTCATCTTT.

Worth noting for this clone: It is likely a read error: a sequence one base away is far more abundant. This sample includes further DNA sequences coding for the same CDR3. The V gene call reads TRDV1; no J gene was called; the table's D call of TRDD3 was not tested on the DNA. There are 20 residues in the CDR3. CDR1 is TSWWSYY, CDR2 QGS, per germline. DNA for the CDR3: TGTGCTCTTGGGGAACTTGGGCCCCCCGCGGGCCGCTCCTTCACCGATAAGCTCATCTTT. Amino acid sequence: CALGELGPPAGRSFTDKLIF.

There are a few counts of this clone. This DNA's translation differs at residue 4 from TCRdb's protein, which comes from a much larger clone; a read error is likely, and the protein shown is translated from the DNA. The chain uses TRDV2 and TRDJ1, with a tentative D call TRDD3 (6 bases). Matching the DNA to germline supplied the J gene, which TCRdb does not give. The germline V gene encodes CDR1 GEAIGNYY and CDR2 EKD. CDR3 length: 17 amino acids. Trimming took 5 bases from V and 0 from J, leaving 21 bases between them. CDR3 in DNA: TGTGCCTGTGTCCCCTGGGGCCCGGGGGCCTACACCGATAAACTCATCTTT. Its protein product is CACVPWGPGAYTDKLIF.

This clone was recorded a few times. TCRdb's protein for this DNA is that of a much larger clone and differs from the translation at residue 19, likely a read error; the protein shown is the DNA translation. The CDR3 here is CALGECHLDRGGYGYTDKPIF. CDR3 nucleotides: TGTGCTCTTGGGGAATGCCACCTAGACCGCGGGGGATACGGGTACACCGATAAACCCATCTTT. The gene calls are TRDV1 and TRDJ1, with 10 bases lining up with TRDD3. The CDR3 contains 21 residues. In germline, CDR1 is TSWWSYY, CDR2 QGS.

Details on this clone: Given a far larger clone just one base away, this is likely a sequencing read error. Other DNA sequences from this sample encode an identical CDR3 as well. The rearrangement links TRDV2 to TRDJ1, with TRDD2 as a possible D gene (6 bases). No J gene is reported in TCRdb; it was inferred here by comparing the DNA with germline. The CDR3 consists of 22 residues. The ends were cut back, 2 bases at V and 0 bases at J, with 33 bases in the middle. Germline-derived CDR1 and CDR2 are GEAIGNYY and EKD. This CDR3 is CACDRLKTSFPTGLPYTDKLIF. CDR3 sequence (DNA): TGTGCCTGTGACAGGCTGAAGACCTCCTTCCCGACCGGATTACCCTACACCGATAAACTCATCTTT.

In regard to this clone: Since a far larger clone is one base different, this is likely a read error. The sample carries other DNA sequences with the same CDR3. The CDR3 nucleotides read TGTGCCTGTGACACCCCGCGGGGGGGCCCCGGTCCCACCGATAAACTCATCTTT. Translation gives CACDTPRGGPGPTDKLIF. The J gene is TRDJ1, the V gene TRDV2; possibly TRDD3 for D (5 bases). The J gene, not given by TCRdb, was assigned here from a germline match of the nucleotide sequence. The germline CDR1 and CDR2 sequences are GEAIGNYY and EKD. Trimming left V 0 bases short and J 1 base short, with 20 bases between. CDR3 size: 18 residues.

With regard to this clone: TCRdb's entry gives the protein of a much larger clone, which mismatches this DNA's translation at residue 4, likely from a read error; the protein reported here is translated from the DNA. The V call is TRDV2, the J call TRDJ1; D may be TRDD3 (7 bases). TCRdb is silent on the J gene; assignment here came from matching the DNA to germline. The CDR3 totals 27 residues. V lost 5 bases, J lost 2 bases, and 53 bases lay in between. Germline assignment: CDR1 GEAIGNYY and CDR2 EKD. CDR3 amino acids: CACGRRPDALGSLTRGDPSPGTDKLIF. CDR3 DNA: TGTGCCTGTGGCCGCCGTCCCGACGCCTTGGGCTCCCTCACTAGGGGGGATCCTTCCCCTGGAACCGATAAACTCATCTTT.

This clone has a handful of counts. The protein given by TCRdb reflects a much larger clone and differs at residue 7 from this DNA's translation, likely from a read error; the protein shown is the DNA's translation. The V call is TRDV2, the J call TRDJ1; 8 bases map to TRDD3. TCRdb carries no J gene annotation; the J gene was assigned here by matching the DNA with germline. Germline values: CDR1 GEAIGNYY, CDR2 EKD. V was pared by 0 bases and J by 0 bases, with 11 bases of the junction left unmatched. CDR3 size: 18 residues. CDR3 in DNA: TGTGCCTGTGACACCGTCCCGGGATACGCGGGGTACACCGATAAACTCATCTTT. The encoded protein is CACDTVPGYAGYTDKLIF.

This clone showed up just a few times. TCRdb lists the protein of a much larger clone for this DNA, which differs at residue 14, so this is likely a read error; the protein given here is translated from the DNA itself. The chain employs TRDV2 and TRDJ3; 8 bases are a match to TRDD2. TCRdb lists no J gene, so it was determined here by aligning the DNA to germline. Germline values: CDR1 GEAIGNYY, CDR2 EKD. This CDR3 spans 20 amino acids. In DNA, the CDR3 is TGTGCCTGTGACACCAAAGACTTCCTACCAACCTCCTGGGGCACCCGACAGATGTTTTTC. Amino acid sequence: CACDTKDFLPTSWGTRQMFF.

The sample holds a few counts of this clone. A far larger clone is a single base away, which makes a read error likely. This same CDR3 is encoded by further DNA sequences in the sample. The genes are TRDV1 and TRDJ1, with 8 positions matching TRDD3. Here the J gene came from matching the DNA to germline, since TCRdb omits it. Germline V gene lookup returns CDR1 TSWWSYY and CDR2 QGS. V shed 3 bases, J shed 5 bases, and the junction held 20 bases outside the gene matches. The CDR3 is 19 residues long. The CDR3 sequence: CALGDHLVSRGITKDKLIF. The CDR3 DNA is TGTGCTCTTGGGGATCACTTAGTCAGCCGGGGGATAACCAAGGATAAACTCATCTTT.

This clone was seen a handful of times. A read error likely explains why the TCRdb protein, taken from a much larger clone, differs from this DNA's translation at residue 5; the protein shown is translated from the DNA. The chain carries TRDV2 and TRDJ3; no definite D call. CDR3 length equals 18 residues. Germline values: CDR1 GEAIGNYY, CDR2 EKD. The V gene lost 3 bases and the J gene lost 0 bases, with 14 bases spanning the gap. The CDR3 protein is CACDARGPGSWDTRQMFF. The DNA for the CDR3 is TGTGCCTGTGACGCCCGTGGTCCGGGCTCCTGGGACACCCGACAGATGTTTTTC.

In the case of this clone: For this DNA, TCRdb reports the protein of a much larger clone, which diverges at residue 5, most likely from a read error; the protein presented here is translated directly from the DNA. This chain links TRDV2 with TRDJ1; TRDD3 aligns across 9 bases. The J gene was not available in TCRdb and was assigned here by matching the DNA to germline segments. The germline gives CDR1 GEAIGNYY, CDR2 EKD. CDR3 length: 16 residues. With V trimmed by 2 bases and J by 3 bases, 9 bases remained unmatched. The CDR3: CACDILGDEEADKLIF. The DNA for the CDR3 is TGTGCCTGTGACATCCTGGGGGATGAGGAAGCCGATAAACTCATCTTT.

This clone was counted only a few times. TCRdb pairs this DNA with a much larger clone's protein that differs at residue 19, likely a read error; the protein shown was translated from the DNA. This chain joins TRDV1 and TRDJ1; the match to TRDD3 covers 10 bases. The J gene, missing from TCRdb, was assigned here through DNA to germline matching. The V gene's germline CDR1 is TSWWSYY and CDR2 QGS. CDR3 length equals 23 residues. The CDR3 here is CALGEGSFPSFVLGDGYTNKLIF. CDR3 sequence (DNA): TGTGCTCTTGGGGAAGGTTCTTTCCCTTCGTTCGTACTGGGGGATGGATACACCAATAAACTCATCTTT.

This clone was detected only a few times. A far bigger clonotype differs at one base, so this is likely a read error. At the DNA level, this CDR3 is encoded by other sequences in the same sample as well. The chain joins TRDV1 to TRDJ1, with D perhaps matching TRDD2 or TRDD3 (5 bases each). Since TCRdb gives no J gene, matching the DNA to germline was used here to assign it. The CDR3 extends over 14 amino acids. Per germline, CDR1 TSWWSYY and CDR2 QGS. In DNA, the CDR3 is TGTGCTCTCGGGGAACTTCCGATACCGGGTAAACTCATCTTT. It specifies CALGELPIPGKLIF.

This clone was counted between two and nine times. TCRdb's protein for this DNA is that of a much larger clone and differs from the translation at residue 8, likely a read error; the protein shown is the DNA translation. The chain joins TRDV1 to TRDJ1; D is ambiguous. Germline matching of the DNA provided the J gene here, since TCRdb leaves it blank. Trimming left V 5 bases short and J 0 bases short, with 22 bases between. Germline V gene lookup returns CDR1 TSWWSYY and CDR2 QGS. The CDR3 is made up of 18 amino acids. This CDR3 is CALGSYRERGPYTDKLIF. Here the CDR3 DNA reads TGTGCTCTTGGGAGCTATAGGGAAAGGGGTCCGTACACCGATAAACTCATCTTT.

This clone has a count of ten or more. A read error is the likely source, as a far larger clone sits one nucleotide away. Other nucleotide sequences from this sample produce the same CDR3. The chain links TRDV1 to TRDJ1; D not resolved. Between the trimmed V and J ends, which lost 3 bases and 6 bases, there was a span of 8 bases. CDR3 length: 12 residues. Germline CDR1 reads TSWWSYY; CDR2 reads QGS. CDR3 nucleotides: TGTGCTCTTGGGGAGCGTCGACATAAACTCATCTTT. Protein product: CALGERRHKLIF.

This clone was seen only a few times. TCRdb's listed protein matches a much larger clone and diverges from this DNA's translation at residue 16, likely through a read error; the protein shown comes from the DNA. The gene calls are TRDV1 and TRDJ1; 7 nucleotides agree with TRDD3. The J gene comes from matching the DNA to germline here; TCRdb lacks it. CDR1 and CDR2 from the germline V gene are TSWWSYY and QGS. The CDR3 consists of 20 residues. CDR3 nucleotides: TGTGCTCTTGGGGAACTAGTACCCTCCAAGTGGGGGACGTACACCGGTAAACTCATCTTT. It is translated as CALGELVPSKWGTYTGKLIF.

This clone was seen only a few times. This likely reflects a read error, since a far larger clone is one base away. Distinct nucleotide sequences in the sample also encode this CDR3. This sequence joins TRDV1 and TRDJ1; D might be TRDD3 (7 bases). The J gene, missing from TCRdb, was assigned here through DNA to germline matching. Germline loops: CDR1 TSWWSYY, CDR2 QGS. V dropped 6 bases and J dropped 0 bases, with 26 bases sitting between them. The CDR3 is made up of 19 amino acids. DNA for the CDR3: TGTGCTCTTGGAAACCTTCCGGGCGGCTGGGGGCAGTACACCGATAAACTCATCTTT. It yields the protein CALGNLPGGWGQYTDKLIF.

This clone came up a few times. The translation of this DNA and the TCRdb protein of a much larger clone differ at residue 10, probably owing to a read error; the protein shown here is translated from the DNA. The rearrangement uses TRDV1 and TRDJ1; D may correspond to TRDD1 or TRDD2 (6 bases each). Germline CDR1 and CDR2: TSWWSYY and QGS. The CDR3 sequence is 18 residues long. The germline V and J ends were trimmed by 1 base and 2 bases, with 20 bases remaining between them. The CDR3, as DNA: TGTGCTCTTGGGGAACCCCTCCTACTGGTGGAAATAACCGATAAACTCATCTTT. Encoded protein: CALGEPLLLVEITDKLIF.

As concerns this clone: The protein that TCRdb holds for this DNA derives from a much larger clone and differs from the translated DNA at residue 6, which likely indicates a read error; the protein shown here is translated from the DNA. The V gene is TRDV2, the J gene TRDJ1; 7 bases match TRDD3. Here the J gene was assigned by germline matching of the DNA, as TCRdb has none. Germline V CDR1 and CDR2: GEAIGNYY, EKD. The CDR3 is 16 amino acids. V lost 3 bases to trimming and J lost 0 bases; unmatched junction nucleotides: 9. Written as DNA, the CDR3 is TGTGCCTGTGACCGTGCTGGGGGTTTGTACACCGATAAACTCATCTTT. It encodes CACDRAGGLYTDKLIF.

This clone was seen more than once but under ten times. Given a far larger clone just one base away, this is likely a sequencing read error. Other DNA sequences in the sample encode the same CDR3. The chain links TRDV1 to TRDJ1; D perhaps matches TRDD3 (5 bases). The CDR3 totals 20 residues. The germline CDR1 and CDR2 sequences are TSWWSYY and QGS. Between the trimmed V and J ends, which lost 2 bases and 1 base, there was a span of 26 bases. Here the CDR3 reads CALGENSGPSSGVLTDKLIF. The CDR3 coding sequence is TGTGCTCTTGGGGAAAACAGTGGGCCATCCTCGGGGGTCCTCACCGATAAACTCATCTTT.

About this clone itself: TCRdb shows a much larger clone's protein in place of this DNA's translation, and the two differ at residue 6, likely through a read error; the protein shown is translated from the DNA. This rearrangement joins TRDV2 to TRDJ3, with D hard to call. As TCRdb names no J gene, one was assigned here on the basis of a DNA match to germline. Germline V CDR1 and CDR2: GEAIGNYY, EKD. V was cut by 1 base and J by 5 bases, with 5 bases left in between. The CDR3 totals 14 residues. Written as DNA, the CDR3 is TGTGCCTGTGACACTCCCGGGGACACCCGACAGATGTTTTTC. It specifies CACDTPGDTRQMFF.

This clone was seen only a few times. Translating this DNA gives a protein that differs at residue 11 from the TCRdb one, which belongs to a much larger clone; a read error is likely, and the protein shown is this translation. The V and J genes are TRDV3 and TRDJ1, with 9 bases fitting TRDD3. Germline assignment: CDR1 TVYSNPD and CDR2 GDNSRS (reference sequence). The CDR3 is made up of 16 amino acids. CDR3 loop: CAPLSTGDTYIDKLIF. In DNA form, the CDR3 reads TGTGCTCCCTTATCCACCGGGGATACGTACATCGATAAACTCATCTTT.

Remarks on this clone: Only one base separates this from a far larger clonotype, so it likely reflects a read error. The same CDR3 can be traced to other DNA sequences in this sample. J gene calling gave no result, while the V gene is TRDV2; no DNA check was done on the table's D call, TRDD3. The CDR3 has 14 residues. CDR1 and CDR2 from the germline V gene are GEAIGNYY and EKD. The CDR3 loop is CAAGGGRNTDKLIF. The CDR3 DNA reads TGTGCCGCTGGCGGGGGCCGGAACACCGATAAGCTCATCTTT.

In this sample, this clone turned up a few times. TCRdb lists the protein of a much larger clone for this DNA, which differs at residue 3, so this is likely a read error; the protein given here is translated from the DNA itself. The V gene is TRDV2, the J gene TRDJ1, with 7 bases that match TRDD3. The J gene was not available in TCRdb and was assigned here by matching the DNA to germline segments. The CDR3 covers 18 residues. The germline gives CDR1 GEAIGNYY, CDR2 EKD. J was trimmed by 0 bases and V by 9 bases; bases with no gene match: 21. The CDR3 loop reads CARGPLGATGRYTDKLIF. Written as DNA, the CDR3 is TGTGCCCGTGGACCTCTGGGGGCAACAGGGCGGTACACCGATAAACTCATCTTT.

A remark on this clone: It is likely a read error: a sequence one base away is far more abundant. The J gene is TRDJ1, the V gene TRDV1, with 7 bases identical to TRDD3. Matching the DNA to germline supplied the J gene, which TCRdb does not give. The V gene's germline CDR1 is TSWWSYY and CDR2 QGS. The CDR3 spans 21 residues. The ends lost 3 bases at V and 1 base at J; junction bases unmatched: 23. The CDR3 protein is CALGEKNGLRSGGAGTDKLIF. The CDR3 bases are TGTGCTCTTGGGGAGAAAAATGGCCTACGGTCTGGGGGTGCGGGCACCGATAAACTCATCTTT.

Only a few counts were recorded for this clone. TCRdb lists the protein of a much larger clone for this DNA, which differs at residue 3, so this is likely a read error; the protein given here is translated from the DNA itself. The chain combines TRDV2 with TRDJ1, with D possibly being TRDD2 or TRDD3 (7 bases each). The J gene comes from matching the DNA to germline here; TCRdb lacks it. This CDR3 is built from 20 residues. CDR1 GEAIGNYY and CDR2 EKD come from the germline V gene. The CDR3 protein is CARDRIPTGDSEHVRNKLIF. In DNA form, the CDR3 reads TGTGCCCGTGATAGAATTCCTACGGGGGATTCCGAACATGTGAGGAATAAACTCATCTTT.

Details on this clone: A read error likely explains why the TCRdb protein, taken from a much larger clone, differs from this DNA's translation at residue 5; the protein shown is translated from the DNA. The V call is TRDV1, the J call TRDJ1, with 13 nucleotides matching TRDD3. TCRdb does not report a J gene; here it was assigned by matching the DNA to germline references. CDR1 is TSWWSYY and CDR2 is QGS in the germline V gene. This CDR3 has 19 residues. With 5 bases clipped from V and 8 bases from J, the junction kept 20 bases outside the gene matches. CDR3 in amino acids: CALGNPWSGTGGYGVKLIF. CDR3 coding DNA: TGTGCTCTTGGGAATCCGTGGTCGGGTACTGGGGGATACGGCGTAAAACTCATCTTT.